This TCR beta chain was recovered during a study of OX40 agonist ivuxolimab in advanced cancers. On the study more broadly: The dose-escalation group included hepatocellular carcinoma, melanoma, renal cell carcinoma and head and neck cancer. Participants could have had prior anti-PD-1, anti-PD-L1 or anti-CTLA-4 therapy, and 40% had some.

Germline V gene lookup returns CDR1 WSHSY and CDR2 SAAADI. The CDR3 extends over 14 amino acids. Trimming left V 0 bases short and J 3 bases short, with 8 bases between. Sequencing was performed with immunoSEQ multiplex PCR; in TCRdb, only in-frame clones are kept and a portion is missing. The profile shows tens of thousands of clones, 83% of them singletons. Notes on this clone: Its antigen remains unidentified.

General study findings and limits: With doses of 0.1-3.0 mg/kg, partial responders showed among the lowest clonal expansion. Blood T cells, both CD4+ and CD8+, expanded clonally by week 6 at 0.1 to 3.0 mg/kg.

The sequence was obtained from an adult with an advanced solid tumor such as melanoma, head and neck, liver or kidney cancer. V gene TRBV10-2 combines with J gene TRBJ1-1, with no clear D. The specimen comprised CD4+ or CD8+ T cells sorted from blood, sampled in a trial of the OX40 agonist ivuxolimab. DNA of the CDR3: TGCGCCAGCAGTGAGTCCCCGCAAGACACTGAAGCTTTCTTT. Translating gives CASSESPQDTEAFF.